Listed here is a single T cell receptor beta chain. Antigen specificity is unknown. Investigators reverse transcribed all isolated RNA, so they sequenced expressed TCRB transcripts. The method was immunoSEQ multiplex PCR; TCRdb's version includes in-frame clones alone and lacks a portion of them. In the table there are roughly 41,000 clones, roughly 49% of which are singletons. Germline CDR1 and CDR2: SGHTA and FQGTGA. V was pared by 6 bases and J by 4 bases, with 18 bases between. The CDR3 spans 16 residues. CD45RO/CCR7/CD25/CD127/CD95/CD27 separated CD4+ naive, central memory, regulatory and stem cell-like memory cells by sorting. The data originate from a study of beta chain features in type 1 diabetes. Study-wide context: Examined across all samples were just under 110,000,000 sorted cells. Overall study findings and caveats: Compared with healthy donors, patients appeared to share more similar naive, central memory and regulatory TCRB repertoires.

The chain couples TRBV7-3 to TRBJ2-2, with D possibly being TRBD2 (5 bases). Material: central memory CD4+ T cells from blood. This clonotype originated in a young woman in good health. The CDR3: CASRVGVGSTTGELFF. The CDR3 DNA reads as TGTGCCAGCAGGGTGGGAGTGGGGTCGACCACCGGGGAGCTGTTTTTT. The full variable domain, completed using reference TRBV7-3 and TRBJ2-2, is GAGVSQTPSNKVTEKGKYVELRCDPISGHTALYWYRQSLGQGPEFLIYFQGTGAADDSGLPNDRFFAVRPEGSVSTLKIQRTERGDSAVYLCASRVGVGSTTGELFFGEGSRLTVL.